The next 3 T cell receptor beta chains were all read from a single sample in a study of cytomegalovirus exposure and HLA in healthy donors. Amplification used 60 Vbeta primers and 13 Jbeta primers. Generated by immunoSEQ multiplex PCR, the TCRdb table keeps only in-frame clones and is missing some. The sample contains around 180,000 clones, about three quarters of which appear only once. Sequenced input: PBMCs. The source of these receptors is a woman between 40 and 50 years old in good health and CMV-seronegative.

This chain uses TRBV4-3 with TRBJ1-2, with D perhaps TRBD1 (5 bases). The germline V gene encodes CDR1 LGHNA and CDR2 YSLEER. The CDR3 contains 15 residues. The V and J ends lost 0 bases and 1 base respectively, with 9 bases between them. The CDR3 coding sequence is TGCGCCAGCAGCCAAGATGGGGCTTTTAACTATGGCTACACCTTC. Protein: CASSQDGAFNYGYTF.

This sequence joins TRBV5-1 and TRBJ2-7; 12 bases map to TRBD2. The germline CDR1 and CDR2 sequences are SGHRS and YFSETQ. J lost 12 bases, V lost 0 bases, and 4 bases had no gene match. The CDR3 is 13 amino acids. CDR3: CASSLAGTSGLYV. CDR3 bases: TGCGCCAGCAGCTTGGCCGGGACTAGCGGGTTGTACGTC.

A few counts support this clone. The gene calls are TRBV11-3 and TRBJ1-4, with TRBD1 matching over 10 bases. The CDR3 extends over 15 amino acids. The trim removed 4 bases at V and 7 bases at J, leaving 6 bases unmatched. Germline CDR1 is SGHNT and CDR2 is YENEEA. The CDR3 DNA follows: TGTGCCAGCAGCTACGGACAGGGGGGTAGTGAAAAACTGTTTTTT. It is translated as CASSYGQGGSEKLFF.